These T cell receptor beta chains were read from a single sample in a study of blood T cells in healthy people across ages. MiXCR was run by TCRdb on the 5' RACE reads, yielding one entry per CDR3 protein. This sample carries hundreds of thousands of distinct CDR3 sequences, 25% to 35% of them seen once, and the ten largest clones take 17%. The sequencing sample was made of blood. These TCRs come from a woman aged 80 or over in good health. The CDR3 runs from the conserved cysteine through the conserved F or W. Each record gives: clone size, V gene, D gene, J gene, CDR3 protein, CDR3 DNA. The D gene is left open where the match is weak. Where a row states a size, it is once, few, many or the class of an expanded clone; other rows omit it.

few	TRBV14	TRBD1	TRBJ2-5	CASSPQGVTSETQYF	TGTGCCAGCAGCCCCCAGGGGGTAACGTCAGAGACCCAGTACTTC
many	TRBV6-2/TRBV6-3	-	TRBJ2-7	CASSYNGDLYSYEQYF	TGTGCCAGCAGTTATAACGGGGACCTTTATTCCTACGAGCAGTACTTC
few	TRBV3-1	-	TRBJ1-2	CASSRSEGRSYGYTF	TGTGCCAGCAGCCGCTCGGAGGGGAGGAGCTATGGCTACACCTTC
-	TRBV29-1	TRBD2	TRBJ2-1	CSVKAGARYSYNEQFF	TGCAGCGTAAAAGCGGGAGCCAGATACTCCTACAATGAGCAGTTCTTC
-	TRBV7-9	-	TRBJ2-7	CASSQSNWDEQYF	TGTGCCAGCAGCCAATCGAATTGGGACGAGCAGTACTTC
many	TRBV5-1	-	TRBJ2-6	CASSLGSTDAGANVLTF	TGCGCCAGCAGCTTGGGATCTACCGACGCTGGGGCCAACGTCCTGACTTTC
-	TRBV14	-	TRBJ1-2	CASSQDMAYGYTF	TGTGCCAGCAGCCAAGATATGGCCTATGGCTACACCTTC
-	TRBV5-1	-	TRBJ1-1	CASSLGLPTNTEAFF	TGCGCCAGCAGCTTGGGGCTCCCAACGAACACTGAAGCTTTCTTT
many	TRBV9	TRBD1	TRBJ2-7	CASSVSGQAYEQYF	TGTGCCAGCAGCGTATCTGGACAGGCCTACGAGCAGTACTTC
-	TRBV28	-	TRBJ1-4	CASSPGGLGANEKLFF	TGTGCCAGCAGCCCTGGGGGGCTTGGAGCTAATGAAAAACTGTTTTTT
-	TRBV20-1	-	TRBJ2-1	CSARGGSGSSYNEQFF	TGCAGTGCTAGAGGGGGTAGCGGTAGCTCCTACAATGAGCAGTTCTTC
many	TRBV12-3/TRBV12-4	-	TRBJ2-5	CASGAGLQETQYF	TGTGCCAGCGGGGCAGGGTTACAAGAGACCCAGTACTTC
many	TRBV5-1	TRBD1	TRBJ2-7	CASSLVGQGPPYEQYF	TGCGCCAGCAGCTTGGTGGGACAGGGTCCCCCCTACGAGCAGTACTTC
many	TRBV20-1	-	TRBJ1-5	CSATSPGGMNQPQHF	TGCAGTGCCACCAGCCCTGGAGGGATGAATCAGCCCCAGCATTTT
-	TRBV7-9	TRBD1	TRBJ1-4	CAGSLGQVATNEKLFF	TGTGCCGGCAGCCTCGGACAGGTGGCAACTAATGAAAAACTGTTTTTT
-	TRBV7-2	TRBD1	TRBJ2-7	CASSPSVWDSIYEQYF	TGTGCCAGCAGCCCCTCTGTGTGGGACAGTATCTACGAGCAGTACTTC
-	TRBV12-3/TRBV12-4	-	TRBJ1-1	CASPLTHRVGETEAFF	TGTGCCAGCCCTCTTACCCACAGGGTGGGGGAGACTGAAGCTTTCTTT
many	TRBV20-1	TRBD2	TRBJ2-1	CSAAGGHYNEQFF	TGCAGTGCGGCGGGGGGCCACTACAATGAGCAGTTCTTC
-	TRBV7-9	-	TRBJ2-2	CASSGRQEHQNTGELFF	TGTGCCAGCAGCGGACGCCAAGAACACCAGAACACCGGGGAGCTGTTTTTT
-	TRBV9	TRBD1	TRBJ1-1	CASSVGDRATEAFF	TGTGCCAGCAGCGTTGGGGACAGGGCCACTGAAGCTTTCTTT
many	TRBV20-1	-	TRBJ1-5	CSARGGSSNQPQHF	TGCAGTGCTAGAGGAGGGAGTAGCAATCAGCCCCAGCATTTT
many	TRBV6-2/TRBV6-3	-	TRBJ2-7	CASSYSGLAATYEQYF	TGTGCCAGCAGTTACTCGGGGCTCGCGGCCACCTACGAGCAGTACTTC
-	TRBV2	TRBD1	TRBJ1-2	CASRIGTDYGYTF	TGTGCCAGCAGGATAGGGACAGACTATGGCTACACCTTC